The rows below give T cell receptor beta chains drawn from one sample of a study of PD-1 blockade in mismatch repair-deficient tumors. Produced via immunoSEQ multiplex PCR; TCRdb's table is partial and in-frame only. The sample shows 100,000 or so clones, over 75% of them seen only once. The source material was peripheral blood, sampled approximately 8 months after starting pembrolizumab. These receptors originate from an adult with mismatch repair-deficient cancer. CDR3s include the opening cysteine and the closing phenylalanine or tryptophan. A D gene is named only where the DNA matches it firmly. Only part of the rows carry a size: once, few, many, or a class if the clone is expanded.

v_call,d_call,j_call,clone_size,cdr3_nt,cdr3_aa
TRBV5-4,TRBD2,TRBJ2-1,.,TGTGCCAGCAGCTTGGGGGGGAGGGCCTTATATGGGAACAATGAGCAGTTCTTC,CASSLGGRALYGNNEQFF
TRBV6-6,TRBD2,TRBJ2-7,.,TGTGCCAGCAGTGGGCTGGGGGGGACCCACGAGCAGTACTTC,CASSGLGGTHEQYF
TRBV7-6,TRBD1,TRBJ2-5,.,TGTGCCAGCAGCCCCGGACAGGGGGTGCGAGAGACCCAGTACTTC,CASSPGQGVRETQYF
TRBV7-9,TRBD1,TRBJ2-1,.,TGTGCCAGCCGGGACAGATACAATGAGCAGTTCTTC,CASRDRYNEQFF
TRBV9,TRBD1,TRBJ1-2,.,TGTGCCAGCAGCGCGTTAGACAGGGGGCCGGGTGACATCCGCTACACCTTC,CASSALDRGPGDIRYTF
TRBV2,TRBD1,TRBJ1-2,.,TGTGCCACCCAGGGACAGGGGGTTGAAGGCTACACCTTC,CATQGQGVEGYTF
TRBV7-8,.,TRBJ2-5,.,TGTGCCAGCAGCTTAGCGGTGGGGCTTGGGTACCAAGAGACCCAGTACTTC,CASSLAVGLGYQETQYF
TRBV27,.,TRBJ2-2,few,TGTGCCAGCAGGTCCCCGGCCGGGGAGCTGTTTTTT,CASRSPAGELFF
TRBV7-9,.,TRBJ2-7,.,TGTGCCAGCAGCTTAGGGACCTATAACCGGTACTTC,CASSLGTYNRYF
TRBV6-5,.,TRBJ1-1,.,TGTGCCAGCCAGATGACTGGGAACACTGAAGCTTTCTTT,CASQMTGNTEAFF
TRBV11-2,.,TRBJ2-3,.,TGTGCCAGCAGCTTAGGGCCGGGCACGCAGTATTTT,CASSLGPGTQYF
TRBV5-1,TRBD1,TRBJ1-2,.,TGCGCCAGCAGCACAGGGACAGGTATCTATGGCTACACCTTC,CASSTGTGIYGYTF
TRBV7-9,TRBD1,TRBJ2-7,.,TGTGCCAGCAGCTCGCAGGGGGCCGACGAGCAGTACTTC,CASSSQGADEQYF
TRBV5-1,TRBD2,TRBJ2-7,.,TGCGCCAGCAGCTTGGAAACTAGCGGGATCGACGAGCAGTACTTC,CASSLETSGIDEQYF
TRBV7-6,.,TRBJ2-1,.,TGTGCCAGCAGCGAACGGGACTCCCCCAATGAGCAGTTCTTC,CASSERDSPNEQFF
TRBV28,.,TRBJ2-1,.,TGTGCCAGCCAAAGAACTAACAATGAGCAGTTCTTC,CASQRTNNEQFF
TRBV15,.,TRBJ1-1,.,TGTGCCACCAGCAGAGCCATGGTGGCCCCTTCGAGTGCTGAAGCTTTCTTT,CATSRAMVAPSSAEAFF
TRBV19,.,TRBJ2-1,.,TGTGCCAGTAGTATGGGGACTCAGGATGAGCAGTTCTTC,CASSMGTQDEQFF
TRBV29-1,.,TRBJ1-2,.,TGCAGCGTTGAAGATCGAGAGTATGGCTACACCTTC,CSVEDREYGYTF
TRBV15,TRBD1,TRBJ2-4,few,TGTGCCACCAGCAGCTGGACAGGGGGAGCCAAAAACATTCAGTACTTC,CATSSWTGGAKNIQYF
TRBV13,.,TRBJ1-1,.,TGTGCCAGCAGCTCCCGAGGGAGGAACTCTGAAGCTTTCTTT,CASSSRGRNSEAFF
TRBV7-6,.,TRBJ2-1,.,TGTGCCAGCAGCGAAAACACCGGGACCCCCGGGGATGAGCAGTTCTTC,CASSENTGTPGDEQFF
TRBV5-6,.,TRBJ2-5,.,.,CASSWGTGSTTTSEKYF
TRBV5-1,TRBD1,TRBJ1-5,.,TGCGCCAGCAGCTTGGGACAGGGCGATCAGCCCCAGCATTTT,CASSLGQGDQPQHF
TRBV5-4,TRBD2,TRBJ2-3,.,TGTGCCAGCACCCACGGAACTAGCGGGAGATGGGCAGATACGCAGTATTTT,CASTHGTSGRWADTQYF
TRBV19,TRBD1,TRBJ1-3,.,TGTGCCAGTGCTGGGACAGGGGGACTTATCTCTGGAAACACCATATATTTT,CASAGTGGLISGNTIYF
TRBV19,.,TRBJ2-1,.,TGTGCCAGTAGTATAGCTACCCTATACAATGAGCAGTTCTTC,CASSIATLYNEQFF
TRBV11-3,TRBD2,TRBJ2-7,.,TGTGCCAGCAGCCCCCAAGCGGGAGCGGGCGAGCAGTACTTC,CASSPQAGAGEQYF
TRBV7-9,.,TRBJ1-2,.,TGTGCCAGCAGTCTCTTACTGGGTGGCTACACCTTC,CASSLLLGGYTF
TRBV19,.,TRBJ2-1,.,TGTGCCAGTAGTATACTCCTCGGGTCCTACAATGAGCAGTTCTTC,CASSILLGSYNEQFF
TRBV7-2,TRBD1,TRBJ1-5,few,TGTGCCAGCAGCTTAGTCGGCCAGGGGGTAGGGAGCAATCAGCCCCAGCATTTT,CASSLVGQGVGSNQPQHF
TRBV1,.,TRBJ2-1,few,TGCACCAGCAGCACTTCAGCTAGCGGGAAAGACAATGAGCAGTTCTTC,CTSSTSASGKDNEQFF
TRBV6-1,TRBD1,TRBJ2-7,.,TGTGCCAGCAGTCACGACAGGGGGGCCTCCTACGAGCAGTACTTC,CASSHDRGASYEQYF
TRBV5-1,.,TRBJ1-3,.,TGCGCCAGCAGCCGAGGCGAAAGCTCTGGAAACACCATATATTTT,CASSRGESSGNTIYF
TRBV5-1,TRBD2,TRBJ2-1,.,TGCGCCAGCAGCTTAGCGGGAACGTACAATGAGCAGTTCTTC,CASSLAGTYNEQFF
TRBV7-3,TRBD2,TRBJ2-3,.,TGTGCCAGCAGCCTAGGACTAGCGGGAGGTACAGATACGCAGTATTTT,CASSLGLAGGTDTQYF
TRBV6-6,.,TRBJ2-7,once,TGTGCCAGCAGCCCGGGTGGATTCTACGAGCAGTACTTC,CASSPGGFYEQYF
TRBV6-6,.,TRBJ1-1,.,TGTGCCAGCAGTATCGGTGGGGGAATGAACACTGAAGCTTTCTTT,CASSIGGGMNTEAFF
TRBV19,TRBD2,TRBJ2-5,.,TGTGCCAGTAGACCCGGACTAGCGGATCGGGAGACCCAGTACTTC,CASRPGLADRETQYF